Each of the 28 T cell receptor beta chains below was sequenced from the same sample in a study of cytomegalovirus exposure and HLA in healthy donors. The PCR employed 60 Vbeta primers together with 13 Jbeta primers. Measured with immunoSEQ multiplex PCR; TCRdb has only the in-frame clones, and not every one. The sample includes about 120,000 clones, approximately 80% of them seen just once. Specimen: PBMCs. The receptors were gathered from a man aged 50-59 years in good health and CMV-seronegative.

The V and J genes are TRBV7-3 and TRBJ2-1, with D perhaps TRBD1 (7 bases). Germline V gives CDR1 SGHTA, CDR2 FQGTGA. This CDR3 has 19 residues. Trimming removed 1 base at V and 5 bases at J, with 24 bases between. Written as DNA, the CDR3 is TGTGCCAGCAGCTTAAGGGAAGGGGGCGCGGAGGGCCGGGACAATGAGCAGTTCTTC. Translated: CASSLREGGAEGRDNEQFF.

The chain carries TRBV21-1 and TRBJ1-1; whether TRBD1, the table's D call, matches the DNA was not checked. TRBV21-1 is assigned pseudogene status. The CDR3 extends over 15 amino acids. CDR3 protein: CASSDPGMGNTEAFF. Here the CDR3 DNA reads TGTGCCAGCAGCGATCCAGGGATGGGGAACACTGAAGCTTTCTTT.

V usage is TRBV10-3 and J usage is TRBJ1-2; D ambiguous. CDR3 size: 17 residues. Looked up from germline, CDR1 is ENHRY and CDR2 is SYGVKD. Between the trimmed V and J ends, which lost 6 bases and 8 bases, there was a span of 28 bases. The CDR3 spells CAISARSEEGLLGGYTF. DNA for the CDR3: TGTGCCATCAGCGCCCGGAGTGAGGAGGGTCTCTTGGGGGGCTACACCTTC.

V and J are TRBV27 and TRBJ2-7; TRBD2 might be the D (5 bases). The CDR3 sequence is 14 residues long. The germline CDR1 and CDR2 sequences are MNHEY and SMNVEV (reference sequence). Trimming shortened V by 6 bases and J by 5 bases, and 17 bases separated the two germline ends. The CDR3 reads CASSLSGDPHEQYF. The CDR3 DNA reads TGTGCCAGCAGCCTGAGCGGAGACCCCCACGAGCAGTACTTC.

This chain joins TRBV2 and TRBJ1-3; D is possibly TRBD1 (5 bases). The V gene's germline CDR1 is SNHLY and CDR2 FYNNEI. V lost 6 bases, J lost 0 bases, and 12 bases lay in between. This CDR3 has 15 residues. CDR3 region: CASRAAGGSGNTIYF. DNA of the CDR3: TGTGCCAGCAGGGCGGCGGGGGGCTCTGGAAACACCATATATTTT.

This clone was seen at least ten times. CDR3 in amino acids: CATSREGLAGFNEQFF. In DNA form, the CDR3 reads TGTGCCACCAGCAGGGAGGGACTAGCGGGTTTCAATGAGCAGTTCTTC. The gene calls are TRBV15 and TRBJ2-1; 12 nucleotides match TRBD2. The germline V gene encodes CDR1 LNHNV and CDR2 YYDKDF (reference sequence). V lost 3 bases, J lost 6 bases, and 6 bases stayed unmatched. The CDR3 runs to 16 residues.

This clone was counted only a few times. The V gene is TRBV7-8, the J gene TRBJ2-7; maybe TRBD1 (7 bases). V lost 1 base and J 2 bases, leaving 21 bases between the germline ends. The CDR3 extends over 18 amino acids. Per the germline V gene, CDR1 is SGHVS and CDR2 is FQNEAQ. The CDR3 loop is CASSLVPPGQGGPYEQYF. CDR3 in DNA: TGTGCCAGCAGCTTAGTACCCCCGGGCCAGGGGGGCCCCTACGAGCAGTACTTC. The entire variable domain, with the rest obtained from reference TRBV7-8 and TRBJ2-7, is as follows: GAGVSQSPRYKVAKRGQDVALRCDPISGHVSLFWYQQALGQGPEFLTYFQNEAQLDKSGLPSDRFFAERPEGSVSTLKIQRTQQEDSAVYLCASSLVPPGQGGPYEQYFGPGTRLTVT.

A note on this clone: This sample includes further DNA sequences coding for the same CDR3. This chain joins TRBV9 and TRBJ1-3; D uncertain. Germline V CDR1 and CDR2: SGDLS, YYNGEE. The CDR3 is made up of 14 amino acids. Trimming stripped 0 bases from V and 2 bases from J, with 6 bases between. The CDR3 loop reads CASSVGGAGNTIYF. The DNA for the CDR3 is TGTGCCAGCAGCGTAGGAGGAGCTGGAAACACCATATATTTT. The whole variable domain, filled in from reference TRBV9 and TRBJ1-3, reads DSGVTQTPKHLITATGQRVTLRCSPRSGDLSVYWYQQSLDQGLQFLIQYYNGEERAKGNILERFSAQQFPDLHSELNLSSLELGDSALYFCASSVGGAGNTIYFGEGSWLTVV.

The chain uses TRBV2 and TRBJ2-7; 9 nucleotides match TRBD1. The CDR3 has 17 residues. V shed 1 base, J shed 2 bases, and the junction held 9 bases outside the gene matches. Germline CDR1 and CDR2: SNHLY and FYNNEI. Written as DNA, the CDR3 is TGTGCCAGCAGTGAAGTGTTTGGGACAGGGCAGACCTACGAGCAGTACTTC. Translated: CASSEVFGTGQTYEQYF.

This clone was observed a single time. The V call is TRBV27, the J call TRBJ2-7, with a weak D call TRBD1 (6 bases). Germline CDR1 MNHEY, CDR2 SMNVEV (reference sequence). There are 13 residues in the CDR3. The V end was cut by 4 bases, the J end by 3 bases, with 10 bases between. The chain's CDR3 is CASSSGQFYEQYF. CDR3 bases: TGTGCCAGCAGTTCGGGACAATTCTACGAGCAGTACTTC.

CDR3 region: CASSFAGRGTEAFF. The CDR3, as DNA: TGTGCCAGCAGTTTCGCGGGGAGGGGCACTGAAGCTTTCTTT. The chain joins TRBV28 to TRBJ1-1, with a weak D call TRBD1 (5 bases). Per germline, CDR1 MDHEN and CDR2 SYDVKM. The CDR3 spans 14 residues. V was cut by 3 bases and J by 4 bases, with 12 bases left in between.

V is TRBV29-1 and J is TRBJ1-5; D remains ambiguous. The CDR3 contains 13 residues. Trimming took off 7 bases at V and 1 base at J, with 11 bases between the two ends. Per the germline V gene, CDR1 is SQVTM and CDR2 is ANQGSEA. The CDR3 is CSAGRGSNQPQHF. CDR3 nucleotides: TGCAGCGCGGGAAGAGGGAGCAATCAGCCCCAGCATTTT.

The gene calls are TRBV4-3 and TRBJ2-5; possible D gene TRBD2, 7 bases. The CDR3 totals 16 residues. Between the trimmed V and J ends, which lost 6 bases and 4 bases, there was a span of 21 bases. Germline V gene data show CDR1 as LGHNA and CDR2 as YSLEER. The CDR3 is CASSPIAGGGGETQYF. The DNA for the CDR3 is TGCGCCAGCAGTCCGATAGCGGGTGGGGGCGGAGAGACCCAGTACTTC.

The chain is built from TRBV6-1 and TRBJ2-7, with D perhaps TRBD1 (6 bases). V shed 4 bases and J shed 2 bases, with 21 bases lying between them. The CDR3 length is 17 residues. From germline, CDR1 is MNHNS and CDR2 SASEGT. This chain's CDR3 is CASSGLGARGVPYEQYF. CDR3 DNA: TGTGCCAGCAGTGGGTTGGGGGCCAGGGGTGTACCCTACGAGCAGTACTTC.

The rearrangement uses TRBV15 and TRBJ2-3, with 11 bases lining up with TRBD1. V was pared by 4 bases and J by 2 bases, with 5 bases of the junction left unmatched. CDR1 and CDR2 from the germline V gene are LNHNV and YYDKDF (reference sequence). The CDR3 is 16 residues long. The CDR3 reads CATSNRDRGFTDTQYF. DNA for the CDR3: TGTGCCACCAGCAACCGGGACAGGGGGTTCACAGATACGCAGTATTTT.

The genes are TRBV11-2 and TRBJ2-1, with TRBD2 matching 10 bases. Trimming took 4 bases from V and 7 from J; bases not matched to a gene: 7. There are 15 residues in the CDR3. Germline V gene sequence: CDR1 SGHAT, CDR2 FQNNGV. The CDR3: CASSSVLAGKNEQFF. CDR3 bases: TGTGCCAGCAGCTCCGTACTAGCGGGAAAGAATGAGCAGTTCTTC. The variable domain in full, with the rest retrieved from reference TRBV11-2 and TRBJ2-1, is EAGVAQSPRYKIIEKRQSVAFWCNPISGHATLYWYQQILGQGPKLLIQFQNNGVVDDSQLPKDRFSAERLKGVDSTLKIQPAKLEDSAVYLCASSSVLAGKNEQFFGPGTRLTVL.

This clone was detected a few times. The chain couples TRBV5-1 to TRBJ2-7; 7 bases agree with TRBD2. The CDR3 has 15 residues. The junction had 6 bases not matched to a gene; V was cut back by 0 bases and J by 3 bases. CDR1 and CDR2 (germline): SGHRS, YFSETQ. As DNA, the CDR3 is TGCGCCAGCAGCTTGGAGCTAGCGGCAAACTACGAGCAGTACTTC. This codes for CASSLELAANYEQYF.

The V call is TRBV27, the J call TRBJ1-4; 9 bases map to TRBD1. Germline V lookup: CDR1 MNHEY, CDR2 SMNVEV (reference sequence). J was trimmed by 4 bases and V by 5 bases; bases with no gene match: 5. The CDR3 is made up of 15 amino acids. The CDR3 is CASSPQTGGNEKLFF. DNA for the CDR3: TGTGCCAGCAGTCCTCAGACAGGGGGTAATGAAAAACTGTTTTTT.

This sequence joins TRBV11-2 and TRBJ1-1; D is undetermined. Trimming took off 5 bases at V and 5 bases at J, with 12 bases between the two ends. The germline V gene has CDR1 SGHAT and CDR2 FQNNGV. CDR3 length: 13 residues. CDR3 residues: CASSRLSGTEAFF. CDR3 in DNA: TGTGCCAGCAGCCGATTATCAGGTACTGAAGCTTTCTTT.

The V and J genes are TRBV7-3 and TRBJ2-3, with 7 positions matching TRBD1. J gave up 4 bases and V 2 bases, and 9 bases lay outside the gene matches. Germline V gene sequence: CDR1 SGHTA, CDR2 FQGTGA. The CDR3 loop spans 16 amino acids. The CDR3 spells CASSLAPTQGADTQYF. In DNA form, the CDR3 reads TGTGCCAGCAGCTTAGCCCCCACGCAGGGGGCAGATACGCAGTATTTT.

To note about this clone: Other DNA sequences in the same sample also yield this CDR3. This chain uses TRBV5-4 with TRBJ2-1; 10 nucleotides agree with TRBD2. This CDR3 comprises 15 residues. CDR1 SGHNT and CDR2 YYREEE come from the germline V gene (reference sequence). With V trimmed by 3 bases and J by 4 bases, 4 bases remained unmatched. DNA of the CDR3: TGTGCCAGCAGCTCCCGGACTAGCGGTTACAATGAGCAGTTCTTC. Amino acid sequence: CASSSRTSGYNEQFF.

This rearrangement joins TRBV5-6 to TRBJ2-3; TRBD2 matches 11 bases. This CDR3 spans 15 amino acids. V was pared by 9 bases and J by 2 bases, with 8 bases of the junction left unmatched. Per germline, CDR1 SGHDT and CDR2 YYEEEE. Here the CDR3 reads CATTSGAADTDTQYF. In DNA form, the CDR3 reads TGTGCCACGACTAGCGGGGCCGCTGACACAGATACGCAGTATTTT.

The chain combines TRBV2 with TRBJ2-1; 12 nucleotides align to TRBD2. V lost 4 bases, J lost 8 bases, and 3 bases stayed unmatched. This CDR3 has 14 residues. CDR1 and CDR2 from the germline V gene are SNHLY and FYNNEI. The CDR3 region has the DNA TGTGCCAGCAGTGCGGGACTAGCGGGCTATGAGCAGTTCTTC. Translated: CASSAGLAGYEQFF.

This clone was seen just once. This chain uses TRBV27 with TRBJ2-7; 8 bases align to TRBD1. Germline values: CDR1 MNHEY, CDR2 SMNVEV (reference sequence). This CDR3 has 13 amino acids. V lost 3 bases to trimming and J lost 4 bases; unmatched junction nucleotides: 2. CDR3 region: CASSLTGVYEQYF. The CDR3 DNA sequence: TGTGCCAGCAGTTTGACAGGGGTGTACGAGCAGTACTTC.

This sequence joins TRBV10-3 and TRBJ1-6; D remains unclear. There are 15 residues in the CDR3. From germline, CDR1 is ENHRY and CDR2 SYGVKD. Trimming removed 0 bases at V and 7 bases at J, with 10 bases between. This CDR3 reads CAISESRGGNSPLHF. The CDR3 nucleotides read TGTGCCATCAGTGAGTCGCGGGGAGGCAATTCACCCCTCCACTTT.

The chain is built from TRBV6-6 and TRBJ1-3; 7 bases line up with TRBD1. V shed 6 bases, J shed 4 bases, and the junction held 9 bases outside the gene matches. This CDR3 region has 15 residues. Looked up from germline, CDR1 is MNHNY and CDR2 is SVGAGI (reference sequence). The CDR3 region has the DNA TGTGCCAGCAGCCTCACAGGGGTTGGAGGAAACACCATATATTTT. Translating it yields CASSLTGVGGNTIYF.

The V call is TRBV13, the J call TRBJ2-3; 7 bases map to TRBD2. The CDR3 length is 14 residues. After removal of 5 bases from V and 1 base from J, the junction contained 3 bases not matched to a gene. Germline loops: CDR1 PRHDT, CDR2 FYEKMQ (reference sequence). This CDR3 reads CASSPGGRTDTQYF. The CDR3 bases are TGTGCCAGCAGCCCGGGGGGACGCACAGATACGCAGTATTTT.

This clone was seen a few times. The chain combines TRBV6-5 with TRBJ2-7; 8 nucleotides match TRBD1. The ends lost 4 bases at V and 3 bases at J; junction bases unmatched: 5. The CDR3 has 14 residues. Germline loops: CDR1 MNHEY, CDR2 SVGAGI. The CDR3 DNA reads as TGTGCCAGCAGTTCTCCAGGGGGCCTCTACGAGCAGTACTTC. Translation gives CASSSPGGLYEQYF.